This T cell receptor beta chain was sequenced during a study of early T cells in non-severe SARS-CoV-2 infection. Study-level findings and limits: Matching with VDJdb favored anti-spike CD8 responses (missing private and CD4 specificities).

The TCR library protocol attached unique molecular identifiers to the individual cDNA molecules. TCRdb re-called the 5' RACE reads with MiXCR, one entry per CDR3 protein. The sample lists fewer than 30,000 distinct CDR3 sequences, about 4.5% seen once, with 5.6% in the top ten. Germline loops: CDR1 DFQATT, CDR2 SNEGSKA (reference sequence). The junction had 5 bases not matched to a gene; V was cut back by 6 bases and J by 3 bases. The length of the CDR3 is 14 residues. This clonotype was recorded at least ten times. The antigen remains undetermined. The sequencing sample was made of whole blood. This TCR came from an adult who was a healthcare worker with PCR-confirmed SARS-CoV-2 infection or an uninfected control (not recorded which). The V call is TRBV20-1, the J call TRBJ2-2, with 9 nucleotides matching TRBD1. The CDR3, as DNA: TGCAGTGCGGGAGGACAGGGGTACACCGGGGAGCTGTTTTTT. This gives the protein CSAGGQGYTGELFF.